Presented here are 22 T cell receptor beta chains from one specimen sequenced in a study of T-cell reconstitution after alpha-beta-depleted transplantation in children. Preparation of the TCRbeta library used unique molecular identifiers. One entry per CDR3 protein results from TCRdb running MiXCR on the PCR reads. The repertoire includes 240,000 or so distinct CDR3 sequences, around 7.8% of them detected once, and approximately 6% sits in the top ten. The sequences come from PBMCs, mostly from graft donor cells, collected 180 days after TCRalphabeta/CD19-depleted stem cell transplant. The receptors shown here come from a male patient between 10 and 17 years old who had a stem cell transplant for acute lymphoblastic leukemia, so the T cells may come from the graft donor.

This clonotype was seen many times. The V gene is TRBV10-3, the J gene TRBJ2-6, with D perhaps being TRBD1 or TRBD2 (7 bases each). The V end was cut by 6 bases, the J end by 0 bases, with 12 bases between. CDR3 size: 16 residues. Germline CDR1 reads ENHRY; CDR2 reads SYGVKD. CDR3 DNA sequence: TGTGCCATCAGGCGGGGGACAGTCTCTGGGGCCAACGTCCTGACTTTC. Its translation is CAIRRGTVSGANVLTF.

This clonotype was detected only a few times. The CDR3 region is CASSLWTSRRETYEQYF. CDR3 in DNA: TGTGCCAGCAGTTTATGGACATCCCGTAGAGAGACCTACGAGCAGTACTTC. This chain links TRBV28 with TRBJ2-7; D is unresolved. Trimming took 0 bases from V and 2 from J, leaving 17 bases between them. Germline V gives CDR1 MDHEN, CDR2 SYDVKM. The CDR3 runs to 17 residues.

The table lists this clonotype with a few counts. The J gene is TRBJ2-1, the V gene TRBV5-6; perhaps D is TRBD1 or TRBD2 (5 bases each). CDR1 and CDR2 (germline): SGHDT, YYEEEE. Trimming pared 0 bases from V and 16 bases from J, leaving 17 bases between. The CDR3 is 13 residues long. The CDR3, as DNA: TGTGCCAGCAGCTTGGGGGACGGCCTAAAGGAATTCTTC. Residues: CASSLGDGLKEFF.

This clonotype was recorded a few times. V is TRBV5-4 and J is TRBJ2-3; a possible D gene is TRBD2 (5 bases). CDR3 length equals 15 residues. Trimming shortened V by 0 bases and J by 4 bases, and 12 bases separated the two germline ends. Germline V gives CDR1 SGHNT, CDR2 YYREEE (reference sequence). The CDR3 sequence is CASSLETGSADTQYF. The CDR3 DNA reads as TGTGCCAGCAGCTTGGAGACGGGATCGGCAGATACGCAGTATTTT.

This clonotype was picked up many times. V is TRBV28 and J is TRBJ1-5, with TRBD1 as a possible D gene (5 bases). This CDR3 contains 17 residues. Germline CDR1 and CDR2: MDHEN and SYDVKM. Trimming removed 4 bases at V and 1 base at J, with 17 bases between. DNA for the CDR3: TGTGCCAGCAGTTCATATTTGGGCCGGACAAGCAATCAGCCCCAGCATTTT. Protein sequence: CASSSYLGRTSNQPQHF.

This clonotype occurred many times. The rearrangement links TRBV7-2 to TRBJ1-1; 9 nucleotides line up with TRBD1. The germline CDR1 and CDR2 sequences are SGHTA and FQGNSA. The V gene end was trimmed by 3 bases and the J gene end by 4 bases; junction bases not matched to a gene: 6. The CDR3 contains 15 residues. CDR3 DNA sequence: TGTGCCAGCAGCTTTAAGGACAGGGGAGGCACTGAAGCTTTCTTT. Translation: CASSFKDRGGTEAFF. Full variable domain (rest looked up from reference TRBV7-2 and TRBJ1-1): GAGVSQSPSNKVTEKGKDVELRCDPISGHTALYWYRQSLGQGLEFLIYFQGNSAPDKSGLPSDRFSAERTGGSVSTLTIQRTQQEDSAVYLCASSFKDRGGTEAFFGQGTRLTVV.

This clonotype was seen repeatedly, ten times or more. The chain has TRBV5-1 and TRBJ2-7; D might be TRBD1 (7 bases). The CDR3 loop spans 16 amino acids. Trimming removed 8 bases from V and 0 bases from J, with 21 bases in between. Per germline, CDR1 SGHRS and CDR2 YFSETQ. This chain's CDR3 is CASRGGGGTVSYEQYF. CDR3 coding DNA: TGCGCCAGTCGAGGAGGAGGGGGGACAGTCTCCTACGAGCAGTACTTC.

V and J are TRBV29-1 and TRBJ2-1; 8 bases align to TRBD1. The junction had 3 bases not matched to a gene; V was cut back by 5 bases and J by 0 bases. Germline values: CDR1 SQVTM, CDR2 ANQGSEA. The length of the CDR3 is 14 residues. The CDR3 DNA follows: TGCAGCGTTAAAACAGGGGGCTCCTACAATGAGCAGTTCTTC. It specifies CSVKTGGSYNEQFF.

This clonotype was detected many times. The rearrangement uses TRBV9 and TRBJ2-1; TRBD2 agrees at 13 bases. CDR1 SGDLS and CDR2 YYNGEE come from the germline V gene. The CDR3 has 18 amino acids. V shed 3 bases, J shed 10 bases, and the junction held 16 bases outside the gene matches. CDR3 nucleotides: TGTGCCAGCAGCGACGGGACTAGCGGGACGCCAACGGGGGGGGAGCAGTTCTTC. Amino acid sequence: CASSDGTSGTPTGGEQFF. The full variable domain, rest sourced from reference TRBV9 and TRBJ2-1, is DSGVTQTPKHLITATGQRVTLRCSPRSGDLSVYWYQQSLDQGLQFLIQYYNGEERAKGNILERFSAQQFPDLHSELNLSSLELGDSALYFCASSDGTSGTPTGGEQFFGPGTRLTVL.

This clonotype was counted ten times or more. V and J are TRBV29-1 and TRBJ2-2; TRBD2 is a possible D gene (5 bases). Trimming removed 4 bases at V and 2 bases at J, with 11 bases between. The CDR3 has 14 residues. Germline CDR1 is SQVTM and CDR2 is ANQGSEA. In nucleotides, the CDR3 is TGCAGCGTTGCCCCAGACTACAACACCGGGGAGCTGTTTTTT. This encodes CSVAPDYNTGELFF.

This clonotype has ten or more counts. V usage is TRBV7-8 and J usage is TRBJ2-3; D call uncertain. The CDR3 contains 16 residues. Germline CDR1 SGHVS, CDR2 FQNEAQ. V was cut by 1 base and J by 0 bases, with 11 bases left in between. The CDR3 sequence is CASSLDGTSSTDTQYF. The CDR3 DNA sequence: TGTGCCAGCAGCTTAGATGGCACCTCTAGCACAGATACGCAGTATTTT.

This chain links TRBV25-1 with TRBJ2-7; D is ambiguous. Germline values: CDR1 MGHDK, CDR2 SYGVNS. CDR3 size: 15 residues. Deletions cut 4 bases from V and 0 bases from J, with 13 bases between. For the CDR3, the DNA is TGTGCCAGCAGTGCGAAGGGCCTTAGCTCCTACGAGCAGTACTTC. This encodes CASSAKGLSSYEQYF.

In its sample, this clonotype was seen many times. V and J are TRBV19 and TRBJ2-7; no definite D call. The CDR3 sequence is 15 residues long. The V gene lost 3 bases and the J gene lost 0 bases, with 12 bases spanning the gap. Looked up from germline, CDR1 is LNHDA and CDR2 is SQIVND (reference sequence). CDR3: CASSISIQVSYEQYF. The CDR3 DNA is TGTGCCAGTAGTATTAGTATCCAGGTCTCCTACGAGCAGTACTTC.

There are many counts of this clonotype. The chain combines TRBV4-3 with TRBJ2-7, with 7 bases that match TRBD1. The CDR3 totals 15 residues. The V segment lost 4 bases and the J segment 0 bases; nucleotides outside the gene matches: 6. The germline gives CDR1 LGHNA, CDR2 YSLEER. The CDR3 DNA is TGCGCCAGCAGCCGCCGACAGGGAAGCTCCTACGAGCAGTACTTC. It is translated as CASSRRQGSSYEQYF.

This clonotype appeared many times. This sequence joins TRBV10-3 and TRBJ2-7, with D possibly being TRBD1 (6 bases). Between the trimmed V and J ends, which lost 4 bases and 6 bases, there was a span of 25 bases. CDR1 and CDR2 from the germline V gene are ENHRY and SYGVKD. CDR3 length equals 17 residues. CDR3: CAISGGPLQHTLVEQYF. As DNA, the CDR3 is TGTGCCATCAGTGGGGGGCCGTTACAGCATACCCTCGTCGAGCAGTACTTC.

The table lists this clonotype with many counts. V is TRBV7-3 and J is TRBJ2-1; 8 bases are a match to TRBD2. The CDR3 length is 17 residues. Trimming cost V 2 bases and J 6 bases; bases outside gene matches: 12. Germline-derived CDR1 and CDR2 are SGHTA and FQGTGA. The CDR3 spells CASSLGPAGVGSNEQFF. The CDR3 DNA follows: TGTGCCAGCAGCTTAGGGCCAGCGGGAGTGGGTTCCAATGAGCAGTTCTTC.

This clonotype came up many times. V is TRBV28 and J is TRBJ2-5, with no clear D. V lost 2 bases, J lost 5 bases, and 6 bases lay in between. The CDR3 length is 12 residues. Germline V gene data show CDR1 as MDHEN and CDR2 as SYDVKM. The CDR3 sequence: CASSLGLETQYF. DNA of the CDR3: TGTGCCAGCAGTTTAGGCCTGGAGACCCAGTACTTC.

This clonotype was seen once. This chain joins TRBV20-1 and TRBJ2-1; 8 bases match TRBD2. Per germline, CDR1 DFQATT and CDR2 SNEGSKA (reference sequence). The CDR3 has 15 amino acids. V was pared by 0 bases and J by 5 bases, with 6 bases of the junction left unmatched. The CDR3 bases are TGCAGTGCTAGAGATCCCAGCGGGAGTGACAATGAGCAGTTCTTC. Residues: CSARDPSGSDNEQFF.

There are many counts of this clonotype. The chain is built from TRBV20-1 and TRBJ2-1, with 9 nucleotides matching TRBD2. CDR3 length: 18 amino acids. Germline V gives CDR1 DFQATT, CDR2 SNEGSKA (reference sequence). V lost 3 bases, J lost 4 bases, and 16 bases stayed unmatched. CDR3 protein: CSARTASLGLAPYNEQFF. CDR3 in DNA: TGCAGTGCTAGGACAGCAAGCCTGGGACTAGCACCGTACAATGAGCAGTTCTTC.

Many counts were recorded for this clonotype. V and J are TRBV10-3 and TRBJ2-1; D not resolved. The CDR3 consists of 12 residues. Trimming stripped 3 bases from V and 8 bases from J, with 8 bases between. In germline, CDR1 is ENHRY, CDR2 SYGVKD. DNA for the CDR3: TGTGCCATCAGTGAAGGGTCAGATGAGCAGTTCTTC. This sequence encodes CAISEGSDEQFF.

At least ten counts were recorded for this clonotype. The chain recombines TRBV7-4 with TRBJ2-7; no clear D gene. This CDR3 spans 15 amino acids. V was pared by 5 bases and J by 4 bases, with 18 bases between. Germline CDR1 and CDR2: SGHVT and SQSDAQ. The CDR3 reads CASSILLGSRYEQYF. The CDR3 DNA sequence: TGTGCCAGCAGCATCCTGCTGGGGTCCAGGTACGAGCAGTACTTC.

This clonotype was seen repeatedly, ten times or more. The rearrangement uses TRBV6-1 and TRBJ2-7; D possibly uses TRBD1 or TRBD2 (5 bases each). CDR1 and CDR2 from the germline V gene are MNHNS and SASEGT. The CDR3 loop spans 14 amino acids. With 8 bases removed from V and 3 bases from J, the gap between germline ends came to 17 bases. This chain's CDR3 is CASSAGTESYEQYF. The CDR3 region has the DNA TGTGCCAGCTCCGCCGGGACCGAAAGCTACGAGCAGTACTTC.